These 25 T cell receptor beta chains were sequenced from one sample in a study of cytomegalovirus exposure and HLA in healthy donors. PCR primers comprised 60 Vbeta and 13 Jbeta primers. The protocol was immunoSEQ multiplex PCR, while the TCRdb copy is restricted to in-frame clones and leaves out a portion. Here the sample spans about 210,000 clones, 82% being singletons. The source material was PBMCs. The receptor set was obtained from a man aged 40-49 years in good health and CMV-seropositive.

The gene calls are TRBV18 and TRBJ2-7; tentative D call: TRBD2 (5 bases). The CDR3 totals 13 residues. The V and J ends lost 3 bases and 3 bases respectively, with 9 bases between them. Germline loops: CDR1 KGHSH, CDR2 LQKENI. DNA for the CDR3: TGTGCCAGCTCACCGGGAGCAGGCTACGAGCAGTACGTC. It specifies CASSPGAGYEQYV.

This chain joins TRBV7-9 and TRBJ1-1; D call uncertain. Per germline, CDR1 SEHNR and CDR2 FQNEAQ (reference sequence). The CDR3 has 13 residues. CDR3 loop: CATTGSMNTEAFF. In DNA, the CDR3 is TGTGCAACAACCGGGAGTATGAACACTGAAGCTTTCTTT.

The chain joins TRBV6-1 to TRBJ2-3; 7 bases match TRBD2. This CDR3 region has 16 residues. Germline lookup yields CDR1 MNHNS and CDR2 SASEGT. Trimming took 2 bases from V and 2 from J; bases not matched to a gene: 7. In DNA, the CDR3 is TGTGCCAGCAGTGAACCCCGGGGAGGGTACACAGATACGCAGTATTTT. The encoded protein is CASSEPRGGYTDTQYF.

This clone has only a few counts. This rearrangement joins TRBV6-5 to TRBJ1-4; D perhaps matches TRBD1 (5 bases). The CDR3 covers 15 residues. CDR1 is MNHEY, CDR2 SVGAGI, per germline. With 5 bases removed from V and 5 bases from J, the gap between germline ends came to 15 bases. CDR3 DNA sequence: TGTGCCAGCAGTGGAGGGGTAGGGAGGAATGAAAAACTGTTTTTT. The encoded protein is CASSGGVGRNEKLFF.

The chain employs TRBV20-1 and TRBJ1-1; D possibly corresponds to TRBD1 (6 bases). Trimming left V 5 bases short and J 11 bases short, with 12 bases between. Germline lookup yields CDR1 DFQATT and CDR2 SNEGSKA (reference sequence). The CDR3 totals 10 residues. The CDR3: CSAGGQMAFF. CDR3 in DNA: TGCAGTGCTGGCGGACAGATGGCTTTCTTT.

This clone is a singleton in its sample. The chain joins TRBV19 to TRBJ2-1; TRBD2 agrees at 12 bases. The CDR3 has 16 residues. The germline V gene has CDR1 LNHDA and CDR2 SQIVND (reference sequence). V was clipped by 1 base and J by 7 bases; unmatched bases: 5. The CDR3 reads CASSIGTSGVGNEQFF. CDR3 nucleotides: TGTGCCAGTAGTATAGGGACTAGCGGGGTGGGGAATGAGCAGTTCTTC.

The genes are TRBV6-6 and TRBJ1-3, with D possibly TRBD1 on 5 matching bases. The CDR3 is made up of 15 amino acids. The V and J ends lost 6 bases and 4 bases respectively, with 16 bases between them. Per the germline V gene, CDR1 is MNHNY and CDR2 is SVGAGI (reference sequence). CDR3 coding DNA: TGTGCCAGCAGCCCGCGGGGACGGGAAGGAAACACCATATATTTT. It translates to CASSPRGREGNTIYF.

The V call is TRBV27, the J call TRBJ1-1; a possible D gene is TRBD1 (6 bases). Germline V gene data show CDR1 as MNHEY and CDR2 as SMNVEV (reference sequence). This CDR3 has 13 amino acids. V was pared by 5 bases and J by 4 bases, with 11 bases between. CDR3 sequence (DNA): TGTGCCAGCAGTACAGGGTGGGGCACTGAAGCTTTCTTT. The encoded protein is CASSTGWGTEAFF.

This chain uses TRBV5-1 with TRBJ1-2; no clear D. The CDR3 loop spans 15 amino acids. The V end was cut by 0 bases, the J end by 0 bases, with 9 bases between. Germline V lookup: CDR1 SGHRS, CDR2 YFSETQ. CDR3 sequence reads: CASSLEEPANYGYTF. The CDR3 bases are TGCGCCAGCAGCTTGGAGGAGCCCGCTAACTATGGCTACACCTTC.

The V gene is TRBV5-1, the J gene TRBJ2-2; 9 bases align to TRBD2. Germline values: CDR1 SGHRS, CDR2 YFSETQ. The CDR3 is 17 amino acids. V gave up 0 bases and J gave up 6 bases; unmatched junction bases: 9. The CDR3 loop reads CASSLVLAGKGAGELFF. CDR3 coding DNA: TGCGCCAGCAGCTTGGTCCTAGCGGGAAAGGGCGCCGGGGAGCTGTTTTTT.

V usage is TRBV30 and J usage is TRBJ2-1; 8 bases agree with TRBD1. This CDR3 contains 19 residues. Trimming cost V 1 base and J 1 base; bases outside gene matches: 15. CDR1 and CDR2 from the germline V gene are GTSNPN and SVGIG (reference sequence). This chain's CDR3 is CAWSGLSSLDRGSYNEQFF. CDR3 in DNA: TGTGCCTGGAGTGGTCTTTCCTCTTTAGACAGGGGATCCTACAATGAGCAGTTCTTC.

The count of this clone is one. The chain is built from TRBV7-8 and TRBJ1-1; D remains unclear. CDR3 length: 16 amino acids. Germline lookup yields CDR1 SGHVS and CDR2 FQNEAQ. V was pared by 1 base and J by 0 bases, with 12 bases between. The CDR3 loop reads CASSLGDGFMNTEAFF. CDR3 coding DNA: TGTGCCAGCAGCTTAGGCGACGGGTTTATGAACACTGAAGCTTTCTTT. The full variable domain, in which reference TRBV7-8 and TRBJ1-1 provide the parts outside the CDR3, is GAGVSQSPRYKVAKRGQDVALRCDPISGHVSLFWYQQALGQGPEFLTYFQNEAQLDKSGLPSDRFFAERPEGSVSTLKIQRTQQEDSAVYLCASSLGDGFMNTEAFFGQGTRLTVV.

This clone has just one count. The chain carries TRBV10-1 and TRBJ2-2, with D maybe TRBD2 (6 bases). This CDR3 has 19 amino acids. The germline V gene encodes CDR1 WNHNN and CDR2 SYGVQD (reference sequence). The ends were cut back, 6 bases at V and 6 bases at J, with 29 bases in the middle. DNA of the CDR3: TGCGCCAGCAGCCTGGTGAAGATGGGACCCCTGGGGGAGGCCGGGGAGCTGTTTTTT. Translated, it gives CASSLVKMGPLGEAGELFF.

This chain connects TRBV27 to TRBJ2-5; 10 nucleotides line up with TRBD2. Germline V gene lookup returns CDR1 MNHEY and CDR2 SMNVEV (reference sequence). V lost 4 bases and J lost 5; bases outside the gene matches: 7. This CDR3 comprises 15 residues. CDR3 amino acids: CASSSLAGGQETQYF. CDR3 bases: TGTGCCAGCAGTTCTTTAGCGGGAGGCCAGGAGACCCAGTACTTC.

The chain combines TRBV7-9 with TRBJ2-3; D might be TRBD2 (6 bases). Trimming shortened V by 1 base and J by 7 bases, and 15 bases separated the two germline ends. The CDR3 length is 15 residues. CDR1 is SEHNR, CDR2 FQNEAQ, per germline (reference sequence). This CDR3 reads CASSLVPSEGNTQYF. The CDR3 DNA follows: TGTGCCAGCAGCTTAGTCCCCTCGGAGGGAAATACGCAGTATTTT.

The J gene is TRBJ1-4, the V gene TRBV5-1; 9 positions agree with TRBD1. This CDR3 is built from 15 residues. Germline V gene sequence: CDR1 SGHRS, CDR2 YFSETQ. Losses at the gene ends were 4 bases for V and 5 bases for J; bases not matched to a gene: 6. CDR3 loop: CASSTGTGLNEKLFF. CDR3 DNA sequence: TGCGCCAGCAGCACAGGGACAGGGCTAAATGAAAAACTGTTTTTT.

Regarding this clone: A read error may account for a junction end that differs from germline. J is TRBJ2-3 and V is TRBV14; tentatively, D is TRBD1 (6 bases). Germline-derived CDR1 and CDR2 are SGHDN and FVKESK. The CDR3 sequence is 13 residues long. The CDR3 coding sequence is TGTGCCAGCAGAAGGGGGAGCATAGATACGCAGTATTTT. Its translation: CASRRGSIDTQYF.

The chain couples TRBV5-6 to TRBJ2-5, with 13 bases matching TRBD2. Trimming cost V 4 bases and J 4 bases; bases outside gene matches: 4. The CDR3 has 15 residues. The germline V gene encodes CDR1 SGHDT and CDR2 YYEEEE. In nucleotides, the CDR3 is TGTGCCAGCAGCCCCAGGACTAGCGGGAGAGAGACCCAGTACTTC. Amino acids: CASSPRTSGRETQYF.

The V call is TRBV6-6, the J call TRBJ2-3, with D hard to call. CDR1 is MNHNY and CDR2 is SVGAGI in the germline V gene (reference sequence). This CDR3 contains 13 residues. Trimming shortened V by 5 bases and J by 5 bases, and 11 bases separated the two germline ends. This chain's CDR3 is CASSLNLRDTQYF. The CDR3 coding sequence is TGTGCCAGCAGTCTCAACTTGAGAGATACGCAGTATTTT.

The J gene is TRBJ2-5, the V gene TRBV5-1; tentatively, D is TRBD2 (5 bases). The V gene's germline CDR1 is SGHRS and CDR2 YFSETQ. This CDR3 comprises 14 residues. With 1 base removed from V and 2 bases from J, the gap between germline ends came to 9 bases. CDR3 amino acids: CASSLRSGQETQYF. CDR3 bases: TGCGCCAGCAGCTTGCGGAGCGGTCAAGAGACCCAGTACTTC.

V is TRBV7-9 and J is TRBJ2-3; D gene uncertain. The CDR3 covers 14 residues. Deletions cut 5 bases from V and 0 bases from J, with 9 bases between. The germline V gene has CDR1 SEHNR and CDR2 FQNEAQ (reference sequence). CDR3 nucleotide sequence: TGTGCCAGCAGCCCCCAGCGTAGCACAGATACGCAGTATTTT. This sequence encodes CASSPQRSTDTQYF.

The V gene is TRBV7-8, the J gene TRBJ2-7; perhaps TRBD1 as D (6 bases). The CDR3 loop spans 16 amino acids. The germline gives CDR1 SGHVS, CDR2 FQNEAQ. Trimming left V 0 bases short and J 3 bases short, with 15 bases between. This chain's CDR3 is CASSLARREQGYEQYF. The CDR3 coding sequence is TGTGCCAGCAGCTTAGCCAGAAGGGAACAGGGCTACGAGCAGTACTTC.

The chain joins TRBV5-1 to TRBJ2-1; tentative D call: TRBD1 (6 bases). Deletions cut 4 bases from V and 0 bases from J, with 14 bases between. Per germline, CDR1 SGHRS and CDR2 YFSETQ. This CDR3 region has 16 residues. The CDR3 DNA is TGCGCCAGCAGCAAGGGTCAGGGGTCCTCCTACAATGAGCAGTTCTTC. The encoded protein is CASSKGQGSSYNEQFF.

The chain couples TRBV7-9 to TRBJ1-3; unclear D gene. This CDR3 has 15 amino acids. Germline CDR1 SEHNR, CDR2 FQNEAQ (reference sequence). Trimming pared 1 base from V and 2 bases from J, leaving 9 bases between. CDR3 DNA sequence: TGTGCCAGCAGCTTAGTACCGCCGGCTGGAAACACCATATATTTT. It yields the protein CASSLVPPAGNTIYF.

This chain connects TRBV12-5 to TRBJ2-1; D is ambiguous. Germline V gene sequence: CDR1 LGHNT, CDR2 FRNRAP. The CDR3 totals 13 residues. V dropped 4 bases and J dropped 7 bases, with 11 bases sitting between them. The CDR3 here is CASGSPEVNEQFF. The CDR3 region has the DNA TGTGCTAGTGGTTCACCAGAGGTGAATGAGCAGTTCTTC.